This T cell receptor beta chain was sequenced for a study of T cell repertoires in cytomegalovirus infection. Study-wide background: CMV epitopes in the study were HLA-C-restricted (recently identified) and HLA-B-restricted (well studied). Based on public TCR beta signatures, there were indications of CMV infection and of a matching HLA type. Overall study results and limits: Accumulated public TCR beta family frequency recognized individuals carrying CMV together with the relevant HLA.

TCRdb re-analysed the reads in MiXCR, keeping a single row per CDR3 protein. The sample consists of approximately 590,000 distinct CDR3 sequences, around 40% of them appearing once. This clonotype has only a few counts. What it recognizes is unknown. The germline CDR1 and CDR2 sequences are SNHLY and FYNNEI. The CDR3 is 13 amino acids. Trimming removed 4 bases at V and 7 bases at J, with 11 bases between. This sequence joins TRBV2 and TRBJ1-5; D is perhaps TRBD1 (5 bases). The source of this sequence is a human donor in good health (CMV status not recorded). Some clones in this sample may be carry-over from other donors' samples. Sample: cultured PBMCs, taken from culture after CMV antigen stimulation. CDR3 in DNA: TGTGCCAGCAGTGCAGGGATACGACAGCCCCAGCATTTT. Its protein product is CASSAGIRQPQHF.